The clone carrying this T cell receptor beta chain was picked up a small number of times. No antigen is known for it. MiXCR was run by TCRdb on the 5' RACE reads, yielding one entry per CDR3 protein. In the table there are under 450,000 distinct CDR3 sequences, approximately 15% of which are singletons. These data are taken from a study of T-cell memory formation after mild COVID-19. V lost 5 bases to trimming and J lost 4 bases; unmatched junction nucleotides: 5. CDR3 length: 14 residues. Germline V gene lookup returns CDR1 MNHEY and CDR2 SMNVEV (reference sequence). Study outcomes and limitations: In second-wave clones peaking day 37, SARS-CoV-2 specificity remained unconfirmed.

The sequenced sample was PBMCs or a T cell subset sorted from them (not recorded which). This sequence joins TRBV27 and TRBJ2-7, with 10 bases lining up with TRBD1. The clonotype was recovered from a young man who had mild COVID-19 (a few samples of this study predate the infection). Cell type and time point are not known. The CDR3 sequence is CASSIRDRGYEQYF. The CDR3 region has the DNA TGTGCCAGCAGTATTAGGGACAGGGGTTACGAGCAGTACTTC.